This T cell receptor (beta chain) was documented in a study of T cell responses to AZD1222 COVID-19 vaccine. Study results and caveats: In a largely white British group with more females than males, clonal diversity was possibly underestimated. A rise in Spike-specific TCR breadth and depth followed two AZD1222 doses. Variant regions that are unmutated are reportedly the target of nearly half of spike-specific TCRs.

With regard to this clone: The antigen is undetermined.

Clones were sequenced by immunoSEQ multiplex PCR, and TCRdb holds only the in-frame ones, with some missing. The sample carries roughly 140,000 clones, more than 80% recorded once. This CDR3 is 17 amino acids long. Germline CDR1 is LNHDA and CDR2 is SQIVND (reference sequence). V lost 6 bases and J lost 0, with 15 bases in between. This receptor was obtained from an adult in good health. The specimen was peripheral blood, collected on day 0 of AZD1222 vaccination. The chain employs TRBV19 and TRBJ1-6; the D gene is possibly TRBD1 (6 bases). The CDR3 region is CASSRTDPSSYNSPLHF. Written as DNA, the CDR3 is TGTGCCAGTAGCCGGACAGACCCTAGCTCCTATAATTCACCCCTCCACTTT. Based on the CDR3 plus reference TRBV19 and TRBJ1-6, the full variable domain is DGGITQSPKYLFRKEGQNVTLSCEQNLNHDAMYWYRQDPGQGLRLIYYSQIVNDFQKGDIAEGYSVSREKKESFPLTVTSAQKNPTAFYLCASSRTDPSSYNSPLHFGNGTRLTVT.